This T cell receptor beta chain emerged from a study of T-cell memory formation after mild COVID-19. The CDR3 is made up of 19 amino acids. CDR1 is SEHNR, CDR2 FQNEAQ, per germline (reference sequence). Losses at the gene ends were 4 bases for V and 8 bases for J; bases not matched to a gene: 21. TCRdb reprocessed the 5' RACE reads with MiXCR, giving one entry per CDR3 protein. The profile shows hundreds of thousands of distinct CDR3 sequences, about a fifth of them singletons. The chain couples TRBV7-9 to TRBJ2-1; TRBD2 matches at 9 bases. Sequences were obtained from PBMCs or a T cell subset sorted from them (not recorded which). This sequence originates from an adult woman who had mild COVID-19 (a few samples of this study predate the infection). Cell type and time point are not known. Here the CDR3 reads CASSSLGRPGTSNDDEQFF. The CDR3 coding sequence is TGTGCCAGCAGCTCCCTAGGCCGGCCCGGGACTAGCAATGACGATGAGCAGTTCTTC.